The clone carrying this T cell receptor (beta chain) occurred a few times. Germline trimming cut 6 bases from V and 6 bases from J; bases unmatched to any gene: 10. This CDR3 is built from 15 residues. TCRdb reanalysed the 5' RACE reads using MiXCR and keeps one entry per CDR3 protein. This sample has around 310,000 distinct CDR3 sequences; around 20% occur once, and the top ten carry 21%. This entry belongs to a study of T-cell memory formation after mild COVID-19. The chain combines TRBV12-3 or TRBV12-4 with TRBJ1-5; 8 nucleotides agree with TRBD1. This clonotype was obtained from a man aged 18-30 years who had mild COVID-19 (a few samples of this study predate the infection). Cell type and time point are not known. Sequencing was performed on PBMCs or a T cell subset sorted from them (not recorded which). CDR3 in DNA: TGTGCCAGCAGCAACCTCAGGGGGCAGGGTCAGCCCCAGCATTTT. Its protein product is CASSNLRGQGQPQHF.